Shown below are 24 T cell receptor beta chains from a single sample sequenced in a study of cytomegalovirus exposure and HLA in healthy donors. In the PCR, 60 Vbeta and 13 Jbeta primers were used. Libraries were prepared by immunoSEQ multiplex PCR; TCRdb keeps only in-frame clonotypes and omits some of them. The data show about 130,000 clones, around 80% seen once. Sequencing was done on a sample of PBMCs. The origin of the receptors is a woman between 18 and 29 years old in good health and CMV-seronegative.

This clone was observed a single time. The V gene is TRBV2, the J gene TRBJ1-1; a possible D gene is TRBD1 (6 bases). This CDR3 is 13 amino acids long. Germline V gene sequence: CDR1 SNHLY, CDR2 FYNNEI. Trimming took off 2 bases at V and 11 bases at J, with 15 bases between the two ends. CDR3 DNA sequence: TGTGCCAGCAGTGAACAGGGGTACTCGGGGGCTTTCTTT. Its translation is CASSEQGYSGAFF.

This chain joins TRBV30 and TRBJ1-4; 7 bases match TRBD1. Germline V gives CDR1 GTSNPN, CDR2 SVGIG (reference sequence). Germline trimming cut 1 base from V and 8 bases from J; bases unmatched to any gene: 4. The CDR3 covers 13 residues. The CDR3 sequence: CAWSEGAKEKLFF. CDR3 sequence (DNA): TGTGCCTGGAGTGAGGGGGCCAAGGAAAAACTGTTTTTT.

The chain carries TRBV19 and TRBJ1-1, with 9 bases lining up with TRBD1. The length of the CDR3 is 17 residues. The V gene's germline CDR1 is LNHDA and CDR2 SQIVND (reference sequence). V was pared by 3 bases and J by 5 bases, with 13 bases of the junction left unmatched. The CDR3 sequence: CASSIRPGTGIQTEAFF. The CDR3 DNA reads TGTGCCAGTAGTATCCGTCCCGGGACAGGGATTCAAACTGAAGCTTTCTTT.

The chain uses TRBV2 and TRBJ2-3, with 11 nucleotides matching TRBD2. The CDR3 runs 14 residues. Germline CDR1 SNHLY, CDR2 FYNNEI. With V trimmed by 8 bases and J by 7 bases, 8 bases remained unmatched. CDR3 bases: TGTGCCAGCGGACCCGGGACTAGCGGTAATACGCAGTATTTT. Its translation is CASGPGTSGNTQYF.

V usage is TRBV6-4 and J usage is TRBJ1-4; 7 nucleotides line up with TRBD1. From germline, CDR1 is MRHNA and CDR2 SNTAGT. The ends lost 7 bases at V and 4 bases at J; junction bases unmatched: 21. This CDR3 is built from 19 residues. CDR3 loop: CASKRGQRGNSGINEKLFF. CDR3 DNA sequence: TGTGCCAGCAAACGGGGACAGAGAGGGAATTCGGGGATTAATGAAAAACTGTTTTTT.

This chain uses TRBV7-6 with TRBJ2-5, with D perhaps TRBD2 (6 bases). The CDR3 totals 17 residues. The germline gives CDR1 SGHVS, CDR2 FNYEAQ. V was clipped by 1 base and J by 2 bases, with 17 bases between them. The CDR3: CASSLVWRGSGQETQYF. The CDR3 nucleotides are TGTGCCAGCAGCTTAGTCTGGCGGGGTTCGGGTCAAGAGACCCAGTACTTC.

This chain connects TRBV7-9 to TRBJ1-2; 8 bases are shared with TRBD1. Germline V gene lookup returns CDR1 SEHNR and CDR2 FQNEAQ (reference sequence). J gave up 4 bases and V 4 bases, and 8 bases lay outside the gene matches. CDR3 size: 15 residues. The CDR3 reads CASSSGTGELYGYTF. The CDR3 DNA follows: TGTGCCAGCAGCTCCGGGACAGGTGAACTCTATGGCTACACCTTC.

The chain recombines TRBV5-1 with TRBJ2-3, with 7 bases fitting TRBD1. The V segment lost 2 bases and the J segment 2 bases; nucleotides outside the gene matches: 2. The germline V gene encodes CDR1 SGHRS and CDR2 YFSETQ. CDR3 size: 14 residues. CDR3 sequence (DNA): TGCGCCAGCAGCTTAGGGGGCTCCACAGATACGCAGTATTTT. This encodes CASSLGGSTDTQYF. Using reference TRBV5-1 and TRBJ2-3 for the parts outside the CDR3, the full variable domain is KAGVTQTPRYLIKTRGQQVTLSCSPISGHRSVSWYQQTPGQGLQFLFEYFSETQRNKGNFPGRFSGRQFSNSRSEMNVSTLELGDSALYLCASSLGGSTDTQYFGPGTRLTVL.

The table lists this clone with a count of one. The chain employs TRBV7-9 and TRBJ2-7, with TRBD1 matching over 7 bases. The CDR3 runs 17 residues. CDR1 is SEHNR and CDR2 is FQNEAQ in the germline V gene (reference sequence). V shed 0 bases, J shed 3 bases, and the junction held 11 bases outside the gene matches. CDR3 loop: CASSLAPVGQAYYEQYF. CDR3 bases: TGTGCCAGCAGCTTAGCACCTGTCGGACAGGCCTACTACGAGCAGTACTTC.

CDR3 nucleotide sequence: TGTGCCAGCAGACAGGGGGAGAACACTGAAGCTTTCTTT. It is translated as CASRQGENTEAFF. The J gene is TRBJ1-1, the V gene TRBV2; 8 bases align to TRBD1. The germline V gene encodes CDR1 SNHLY and CDR2 FYNNEI. V was pared by 6 bases and J by 1 base, with 1 base of the junction left unmatched. The CDR3 length is 13 residues.

V gene TRBV7-9 combines with J gene TRBJ2-7; 12 positions agree with TRBD2. J lost 2 bases, V lost 5 bases, and 1 base had no gene match. Germline loops: CDR1 SEHNR, CDR2 FQNEAQ (reference sequence). This CDR3 has 14 residues. As DNA, the CDR3 is TGTGCCAGCAGCGCTAGCGGGAGGGCCTACGAGCAGTACTTC. Translating gives CASSASGRAYEQYF. Full variable domain (outside the CDR3, taken from reference TRBV7-9 and TRBJ2-7): DTGVSQNPRHKITKRGQNVTFRCDPISEHNRLYWYRQTLGQGPEFLTYFQNEAQLEKSRLLSDRFSAERPKGSFSTLEIQRTEQGDSAMYLCASSASGRAYEQYFGPGTRLTVT.

In this sample, this clone turned up once. The rearrangement joins TRBV7-6 to TRBJ2-7, with TRBD2 identical over 13 bases. CDR1 is SGHVS and CDR2 is FNYEAQ in the germline V gene. There are 20 residues in the CDR3. The ends lost 4 bases at V and 3 bases at J; junction bases unmatched: 18. The CDR3 region is CASSSDPGLAGVLRIYEQYF. CDR3 nucleotide sequence: TGTGCCAGCAGCTCAGACCCTGGACTAGCGGGAGTCCTCCGGATCTACGAGCAGTACTTC.

The chain employs TRBV30 and TRBJ1-2; D is possibly TRBD1 (6 bases). The V gene lost 4 bases and the J gene lost 5 bases, with 17 bases spanning the gap. The CDR3 covers 14 residues. Looked up from germline, CDR1 is GTSNPN and CDR2 is SVGIG (reference sequence). The chain's CDR3 is CAWTPGGRGYGYTF. CDR3 DNA: TGTGCCTGGACCCCGGGGGGCAGGGGATATGGCTACACCTTC.

V is TRBV6-5 and J is TRBJ2-1; no clear D. CDR3 length: 15 residues. The germline CDR1 and CDR2 sequences are MNHEY and SVGAGI. The V end was cut by 5 bases, the J end by 0 bases, with 11 bases between. This chain's CDR3 is CASSPALSSYNEQFF. Written as DNA, the CDR3 is TGTGCCAGCAGTCCCGCGTTAAGCTCCTACAATGAGCAGTTCTTC.

The chain combines TRBV5-1 with TRBJ2-5; no clear D. The CDR3 loop spans 14 amino acids. V shed 0 bases and J shed 7 bases, with 13 bases lying between them. Per germline, CDR1 SGHRS and CDR2 YFSETQ. The CDR3 sequence is CASSLDRSTGTQYF. Written as DNA, the CDR3 is TGCGCCAGCAGCTTGGATCGGAGCACGGGGACCCAGTACTTC. The full variable domain, its missing parts supplied by reference TRBV5-1 and TRBJ2-5, is KAGVTQTPRYLIKTRGQQVTLSCSPISGHRSVSWYQQTPGQGLQFLFEYFSETQRNKGNFPGRFSGRQFSNSRSEMNVSTLELGDSALYLCASSLDRSTGTQYFGPGTRLLVL.

This sequence joins TRBV30 and TRBJ1-2; D ambiguous. This CDR3 contains 16 residues. The germline V gene has CDR1 GTSNPN and CDR2 SVGIG (reference sequence). Trimming pared 0 bases from V and 3 bases from J, leaving 17 bases between. The CDR3 spells CAWSVLRSPGYYGYTF. The CDR3, as DNA: TGTGCCTGGAGTGTACTCCGAAGCCCAGGATACTATGGCTACACCTTC.

This chain uses TRBV7-9 with TRBJ2-3; D may be TRBD2 (5 bases). CDR3 length: 16 residues. The V end was cut by 4 bases, the J end by 4 bases, with 18 bases between. The germline gives CDR1 SEHNR, CDR2 FQNEAQ (reference sequence). The CDR3 nucleotides are TGTGCCAGCAGCTGGTGGACTCAAGTAGCAGCAGATACGCAGTATTTT. Protein: CASSWWTQVAADTQYF.

This chain uses TRBV7-9 with TRBJ2-4; possibly TRBD2 for D (6 bases). Germline CDR1 SEHNR, CDR2 FQNEAQ (reference sequence). The ends were cut back, 5 bases at V and 6 bases at J, with 11 bases in the middle. The CDR3 totals 13 residues. This CDR3 is CASSPLGGNIQYF. The CDR3 DNA is TGTGCCAGCAGCCCATTGGGGGGAAACATTCAGTACTTC.

The chain carries TRBV5-6 and TRBJ2-3; 7 positions match TRBD2. The germline CDR1 and CDR2 sequences are SGHDT and YYEEEE. The V segment lost 1 base and the J segment 2 bases; nucleotides outside the gene matches: 4. CDR3 length equals 15 residues. CDR3 in DNA: TGTGCCAGCAGCTTGTGGGCGGGAGACACAGATACGCAGTATTTT. It yields the protein CASSLWAGDTDTQYF.

The V and J genes are TRBV7-8 and TRBJ2-5; D is undetermined. Trimming removed 2 bases from V and 5 bases from J, with 9 bases in between. CDR3 length: 13 amino acids. The germline V gene encodes CDR1 SGHVS and CDR2 FQNEAQ. For the CDR3, the DNA is TGTGCCAGCAGCTTACCCGTTTTTGAGACCCAGTACTTC. Translated: CASSLPVFETQYF.

The V and J genes are TRBV29-1 and TRBJ1-1; 10 bases fit TRBD1. The germline V gene encodes CDR1 SQVTM and CDR2 ANQGSEA. This CDR3 has 13 residues. The V and J ends lost 5 bases and 1 base, in that order; junction bases with no gene match: 1. This CDR3 reads CSVRDRGNTEAFF. DNA of the CDR3: TGCAGCGTTAGGGACAGGGGGAACACTGAAGCTTTCTTT.

The sample holds one count of this clone. The chain links TRBV5-1 to TRBJ1-2, with D possibly being TRBD1 (6 bases). The CDR3 runs to 17 residues. V shed 4 bases and J shed 4 bases, with 23 bases lying between them. Per the germline V gene, CDR1 is SGHRS and CDR2 is YFSETQ. The CDR3 coding sequence is TGCGCCAGCAGCGGTGGGATATGGGCAGGGGAGTTCTATGGCTACACCTTC. Its translation is CASSGGIWAGEFYGYTF.

The CDR3 DNA reads as TGTGCCAGCAGCGGTCGTAGTAGCGGGAGGGCTGCCAGCACAGATACGCAGTATTTT. Protein: CASSGRSSGRAASTDTQYF. This sequence joins TRBV13 and TRBJ2-3, with 11 positions matching TRBD2. The CDR3 length is 19 residues. Germline-derived CDR1 and CDR2 are PRHDT and FYEKMQ (reference sequence). With V trimmed by 5 bases and J by 0 bases, 13 bases remained unmatched.

V gene TRBV15 combines with J gene TRBJ1-5, with D possibly TRBD1 on 6 matching bases. The germline gives CDR1 LNHNV, CDR2 YYDKDF (reference sequence). The V end lost 1 base, the J end lost 9 bases, and 16 bases lay between the germline ends. The CDR3 spans 15 residues. The CDR3 DNA reads as TGTGCCACCAGCAGAGTCAGGGACCAGGGGCGGCCCCAGCATTTT. Residues: CATSRVRDQGRPQHF.